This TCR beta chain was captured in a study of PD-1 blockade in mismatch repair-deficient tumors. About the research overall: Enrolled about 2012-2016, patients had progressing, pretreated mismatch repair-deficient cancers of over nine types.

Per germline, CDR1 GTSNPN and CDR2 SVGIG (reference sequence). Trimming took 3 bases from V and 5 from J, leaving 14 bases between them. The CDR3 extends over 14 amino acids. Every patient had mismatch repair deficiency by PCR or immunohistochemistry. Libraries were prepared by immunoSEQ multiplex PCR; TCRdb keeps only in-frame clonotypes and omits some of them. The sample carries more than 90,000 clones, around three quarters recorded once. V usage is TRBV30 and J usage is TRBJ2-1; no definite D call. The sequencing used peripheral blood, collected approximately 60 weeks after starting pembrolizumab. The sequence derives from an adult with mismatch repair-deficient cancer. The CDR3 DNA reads TGTGCCTGGAGCGGACCCAAAACCCACAATGAGCAGTTCTTC. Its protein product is CAWSGPKTHNEQFF.